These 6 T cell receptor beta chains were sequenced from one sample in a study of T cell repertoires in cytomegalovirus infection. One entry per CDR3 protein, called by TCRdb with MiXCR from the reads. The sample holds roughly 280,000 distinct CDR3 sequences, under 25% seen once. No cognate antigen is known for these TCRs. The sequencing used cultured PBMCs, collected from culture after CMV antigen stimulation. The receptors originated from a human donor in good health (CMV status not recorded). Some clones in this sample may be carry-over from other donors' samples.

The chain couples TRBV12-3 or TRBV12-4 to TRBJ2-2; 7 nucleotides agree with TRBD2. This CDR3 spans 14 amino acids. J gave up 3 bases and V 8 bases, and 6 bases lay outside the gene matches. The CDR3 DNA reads TGTGCCAGCCTCGGGAGGCAATACACCGGGGAGCTGTTTTTT. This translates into CASLGRQYTGELFF.

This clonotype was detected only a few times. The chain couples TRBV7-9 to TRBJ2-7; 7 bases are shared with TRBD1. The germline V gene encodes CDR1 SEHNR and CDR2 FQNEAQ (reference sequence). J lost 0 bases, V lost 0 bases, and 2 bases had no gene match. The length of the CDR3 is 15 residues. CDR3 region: CASSLAWDSSYEQYF. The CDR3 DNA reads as TGTGCCAGCAGCTTAGCCTGGGACAGCTCCTACGAGCAGTACTTC.

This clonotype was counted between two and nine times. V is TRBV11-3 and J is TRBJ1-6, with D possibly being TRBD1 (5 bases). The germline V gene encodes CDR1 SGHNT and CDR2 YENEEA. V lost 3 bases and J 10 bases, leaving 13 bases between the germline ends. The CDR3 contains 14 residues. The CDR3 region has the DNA TGTGCCAGCAGCTTGGGGGTAATAGGGTCACCCCTCCACTTT. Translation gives CASSLGVIGSPLHF.

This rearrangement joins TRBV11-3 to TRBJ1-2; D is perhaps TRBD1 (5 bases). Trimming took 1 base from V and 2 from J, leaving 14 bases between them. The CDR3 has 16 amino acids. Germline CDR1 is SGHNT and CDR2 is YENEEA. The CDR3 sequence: CASSLGGGNANYGYTF. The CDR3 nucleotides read TGTGCCAGCAGCTTAGGTGGGGGAAATGCCAACTATGGCTACACCTTC.

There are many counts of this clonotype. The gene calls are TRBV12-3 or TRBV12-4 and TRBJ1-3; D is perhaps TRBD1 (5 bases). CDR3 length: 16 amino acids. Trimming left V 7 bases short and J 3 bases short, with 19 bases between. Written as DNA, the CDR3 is TGTGCCAGCAATTCGAAAATCGGGGGGATTGGAAACACCATATATTTT. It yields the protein CASNSKIGGIGNTIYF.

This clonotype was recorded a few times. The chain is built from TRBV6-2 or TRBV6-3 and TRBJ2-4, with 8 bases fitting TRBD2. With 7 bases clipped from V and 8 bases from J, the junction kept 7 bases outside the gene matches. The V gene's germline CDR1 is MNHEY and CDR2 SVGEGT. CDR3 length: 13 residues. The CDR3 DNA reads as TGTGCCAGCATCGAAAGCGGGAGTGACATTCAGTACTTC. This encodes CASIESGSDIQYF.